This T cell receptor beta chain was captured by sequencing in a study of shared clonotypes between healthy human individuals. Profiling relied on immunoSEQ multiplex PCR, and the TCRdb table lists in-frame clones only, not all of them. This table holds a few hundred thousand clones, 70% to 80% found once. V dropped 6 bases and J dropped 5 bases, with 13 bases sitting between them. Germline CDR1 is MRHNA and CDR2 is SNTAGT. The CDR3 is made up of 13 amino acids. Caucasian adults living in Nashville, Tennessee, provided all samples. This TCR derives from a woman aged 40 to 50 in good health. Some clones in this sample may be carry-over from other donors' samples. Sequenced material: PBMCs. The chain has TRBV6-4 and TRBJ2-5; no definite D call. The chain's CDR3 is CASRTGKAETQYF. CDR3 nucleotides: TGTGCCAGCAGGACTGGGAAGGCGGAGACCCAGTACTTC.